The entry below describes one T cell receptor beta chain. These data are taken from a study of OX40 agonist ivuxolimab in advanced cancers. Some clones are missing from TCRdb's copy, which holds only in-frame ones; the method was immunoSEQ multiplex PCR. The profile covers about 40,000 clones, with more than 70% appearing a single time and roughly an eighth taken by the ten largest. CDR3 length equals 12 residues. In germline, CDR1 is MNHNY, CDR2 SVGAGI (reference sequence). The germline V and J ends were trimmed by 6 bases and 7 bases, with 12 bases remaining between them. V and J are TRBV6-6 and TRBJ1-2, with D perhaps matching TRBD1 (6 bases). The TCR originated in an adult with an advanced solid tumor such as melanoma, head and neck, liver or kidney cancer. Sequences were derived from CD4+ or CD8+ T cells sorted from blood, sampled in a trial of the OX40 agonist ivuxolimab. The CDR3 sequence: CASSPTGGGYTF. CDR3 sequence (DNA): TGTGCCAGCAGCCCGACAGGAGGTGGCTACACCTTC.